The entry that follows covers one TCR beta chain sequence. The antigen is not known. The CDR3 length is 15 residues. After removal of 2 bases from V and 5 bases from J, the junction contained 5 bases not matched to a gene. The germline V gene has CDR1 MNHEY and CDR2 SVGAGI. Repertoires were generated with immunoSEQ multiplex PCR, while TCRdb's copy carries only in-frame clones and drops some. Of tens of thousands of clones listed, roughly 90% are singletons. The data stem from a study of graft-versus-host responses after intestinal transplantation. Overall study context: All recipients got anti-thymocyte globulin induction, then tacrolimus and steroids for about 3 years.

This sequence was found in a human donor who received an intestinal transplant. J is TRBJ2-2 and V is TRBV6-5; 7 bases are a match to TRBD1. The source material was unstimulated CD8+ T cells sorted from spleen or lymph node cells, sampled before intestinal transplant. The CDR3 sequence: CASSYGDRVTGELFF. CDR3 bases: TGTGCCAGCAGTTACGGGGACAGAGTGACCGGGGAGCTGTTTTTT.